A selection of T cell receptor beta chains follows, all from one sample in a study of identical twins. TCRdb fed the 5' RACE reads into MiXCR, producing one record per CDR3 protein. The sample shows hundreds of thousands of distinct CDR3 sequences, 8.6% of them seen only once. In addition, the sample was reused for a study of yellow fever vaccine responses in identical twins.

The sample taken for sequencing was PBMCs. The receptor set was obtained from a woman aged 18 to 35 in good health. The CDR3 runs from the conserved cysteine through the conserved F or W. The D gene is left open where the match is weak. Size is stated for part of the rows, as once, few or many counts, or as a class when the clone is expanded.

v_gene	j_gene	abundance	d_gene	CDR3nt	CDR3aa
TRBV19	TRBJ2-5	.	.	TGTGCCAGTAGTACAGGGGCCCGACAGTACTTC	CASSTGARQYF
TRBV29-1	TRBJ1-1	many	TRBD1	TGCAGCGCTTCCACCGGGACAGGGGGCTCGGCTTTCTTT	CSASTGTGGSAFF
TRBV28	TRBJ2-5	.	.	TGTGCCAGCAGTACCATAAGCACGGAGACCCAGTACTTC	CASSTISTETQYF
TRBV29-1	TRBJ2-3	many	TRBD2	TGCAGCGTTCCATTAGCGGGCCCTACAGATACGCAGTATTTT	CSVPLAGPTDTQYF
TRBV9	TRBJ2-7	many	.	TGTGCCAGCAGCGCAAGCGCAGGGTCCTCTTACGAGCAGTACTTC	CASSASAGSSYEQYF
TRBV24-1	TRBJ2-5	.	.	TGTGCCACCAGTGATTACGGGGCCAAAGAGACCCAGTACTTC	CATSDYGAKETQYF
TRBV15	TRBJ2-7	few	.	TGTGCCACCAGCACTGACATAGGGTTCTACGAGCAGTACTTC	CATSTDIGFYEQYF
TRBV6-2/TRBV6-3	TRBJ1-5	few	.	TGTGCCAGCACCGAAACAGCGCTCTATCAGCCCCAGCATTTT	CASTETALYQPQHF
TRBV29-1	TRBJ2-7	.	.	TGCAGCGTTGAGACAGACTCCTACGAGCAGTACTTC	CSVETDSYEQYF
TRBV7-9	TRBJ2-5	many	.	TGTGCCAGCAGCTTTAGTGATCAAGAGACCCAGTACTTC	CASSFSDQETQYF
TRBV20-1	TRBJ1-5	few	.	TGCAGTGCGAGCCTCCTAACAGGTAGCAATCAGCCCCAGCATTTT	CSASLLTGSNQPQHF
TRBV20-1	TRBJ2-7	.	TRBD2	TGCAGTGCTAGAGTGGTAGCGGGAGTAGACGAGCAGTACTTC	CSARVVAGVDEQYF
TRBV10-1	TRBJ2-7	few	TRBD1	TGCGCCAGCAGTGAGCCGAAGACAGGGGATCCCTACGAGCAGTACTTC	CASSEPKTGDPYEQYF
TRBV7-9	TRBJ2-7	many	.	TGTGCCAGCAGCTCGGACCTCAATTACGAGCAGTACTTC	CASSSDLNYEQYF
TRBV20-1	TRBJ2-7	few	TRBD1	TGCAGTGCTAGAATTGGCGGATCCCAGGGGGCGTACGAGCAGTACTTC	CSARIGGSQGAYEQYF
TRBV5-1	TRBJ2-7	.	TRBD2	TGCGCCAGCAGCCCAGTTAGCGGGAAGGGAACCTACGAGCAGTACTTC	CASSPVSGKGTYEQYF
TRBV9	TRBJ2-1	.	TRBD2	TGTGCCAGCAGCGAGTGGACTAGTCGTGAGAATGAGCAGTTCTTC	CASSEWTSRENEQFF
TRBV27	TRBJ2-5	few	.	TGTGCCACCGGGACTCCAAAAGCGGAGACCCAGTACTTC	CATGTPKAETQYF
TRBV2	TRBJ1-1	few	.	TGTGCCAGCATCGGCACTGAAGCTTTCTTT	CASIGTEAFF
TRBV7-9	TRBJ1-4	.	.	TGTGCCAGCAGCTCCAATTTAAGGACAACTAATGAAAAACTGTTTTTT	CASSSNLRTTNEKLFF
TRBV5-1	TRBJ2-3	.	.	TGCGCCAGCAGCTCATGGGATGGAGATACGCAGTATTTT	CASSSWDGDTQYF
TRBV29-1	TRBJ2-7	.	.	TGCAGCGTGTTGGCAGGGGAAAGACTCGAGCAGTACTTC	CSVLAGERLEQYF
TRBV6-2/TRBV6-3	TRBJ2-7	few	TRBD1	TGTGCCAGCAGTCGTCAGGGGGAATACGAGCAGTACTTC	CASSRQGEYEQYF
TRBV6-5	TRBJ2-7	.	.	TGTGCCAGCAGAGGACCTCCCGGCGAGCAGTACTTC	CASRGPPGEQYF
TRBV24-1	TRBJ2-1	.	.	TGTGCCACCCGAGGAGTAGCTTGGAATGAGCAGTTCTTC	CATRGVAWNEQFF
TRBV7-3	TRBJ1-2	few	TRBD1	TGTGCCAGCAGCTCCGGACAGGATGGCTACACCTTC	CASSSGQDGYTF
TRBV20-1	TRBJ1-5	.	TRBD1	TGCAGTGCTAGACCTGGGGGACAGCGAAGCAATCAGCCCCAGCATTTT	CSARPGGQRSNQPQHF
TRBV20-1	TRBJ2-3	.	.	TGCAGTGCTAGACCTCCGGGACTCCGAAGCACAGATACGCAGTATTTT	CSARPPGLRSTDTQYF
TRBV20-1	TRBJ2-4	.	TRBD1	TGCAGTGCCATACCGACAGGGGAAAACATTCAGTACTTC	CSAIPTGENIQYF
TRBV5-6	TRBJ1-1	few	TRBD1	TGTGCCAGCAAGTTACAGGGGGCTCGCACTGAAGCTTTCTTT	CASKLQGARTEAFF
TRBV12-3/TRBV12-4	TRBJ2-2	many	.	TGTGCCAGCAGGGAGTTAGGCACCGGGGAGCTGTTTTTT	CASRELGTGELFF
TRBV29-1	TRBJ2-1	many	.	TGCAGCGCATTAGGGGGGGCTAACCCGGGGGATGAGCAGTTCTTC	CSALGGANPGDEQFF
TRBV7-2	TRBJ1-2	few	.	TGTGCCAGCAGCTTAAGGGGAAGAGGGGTCCCAGCCTATGGCTACACCTTC	CASSLRGRGVPAYGYTF
TRBV5-1	TRBJ2-7	.	TRBD2	TGCGCCAGCAGCTCTCAGACTAGCGGGGACTACGAGCAGTACTTC	CASSSQTSGDYEQYF
TRBV20-1	TRBJ2-1	few	TRBD2	TGCAGTGCTAGATCTTCTAGCGGGAACTCCTACAATGAGCAGTTCTTC	CSARSSSGNSYNEQFF